This is a list of T cell receptor beta chains from one sample in a study of blood T cell repertoires in COVID-19. Assay: immunoSEQ multiplex PCR; the TCRdb copy retains only in-frame clones and omits some. The sample includes some 85,000 clones, 65% to 85% of them seen just once. Sequencing input: peripheral blood. The origin of the receptors is a man aged 70-80 years with COVID-19, enrolled during active disease. Both conserved end residues are part of each CDR3. Each record gives: clone size, J gene, D gene, V gene, CDR3 DNA, CDR3 protein. D genes are given only for firm matches. The size entry is marked missing in some rows and otherwise reads once, few, many or a size class.

- | TRBJ2-1 | - | TRBV9 | TGTGCCAGCAGCGGGTCGAGTAGGGGTCAAGGGGCTCATGAGCAGTTCTTC | CASSGSSRGQGAHEQFF
- | TRBJ2-2 | TRBD1 | TRBV19 | TGTGCCAGTCGGATTCAGGGGGACACCGGGGAGCTGTTTTTT | CASRIQGDTGELFF
few | TRBJ2-1 | - | TRBV7-9 | TGTGCCAGCAGCTTAGGACACAACTCCTACAATGAGCAGTTCTTC | CASSLGHNSYNEQFF
- | TRBJ1-6 | TRBD1 | TRBV5-6 | TGTGCTAGCTGTGAGGACAGGGGACGTTCACCCCTCCACTTT | CASCEDRGRSPLHF
- | TRBJ1-2 | TRBD1 | TRBV11-2 | TGTGCCAGCCCCGCGAGGACAGGCTATGGCTACACCTTC | CASPARTGYGYTF
- | TRBJ1-2 | TRBD1 | TRBV7-2 | TGTGCCAGCAGCTTAGGGGGGTTGGGACAGGGCTCCGGCTACACCTTC | CASSLGGLGQGSGYTF
- | TRBJ1-5 | - | TRBV10-1 | TGCGCCAGCAGCACAGGTGACAATCAGCCCCAGCATTTT | CASSTGDNQPQHF
once | TRBJ2-7 | TRBD2 | TRBV19 | TGTGCCAGTAGAAGGCGGGAGGGCCGAGAGCAGTACTTC | CASRRREGREQYF
once | TRBJ1-2 | - | TRBV6-5 | TGTGCCAGCAGTTACTCAAGGGGAGGGAGTGGCTACACCTTC | CASSYSRGGSGYTF
- | TRBJ1-2 | TRBD1 | TRBV19 | TGTGCCAGTAGGGGACAGGGGGACTATGGCTACACCTTC | CASRGQGDYGYTF
- | TRBJ2-7 | TRBD1 | TRBV3-1/TRBV3-2 | TGTGCCAGCAGCCCTAACAGGGGAATCGGTTACGAGCAGTACTTC | CASSPNRGIGYEQYF
medium-sized | TRBJ1-6 | - | TRBV7-3 | TGTGCCAGCAGCTTACAGGGGCAGGGGAATTCACCCCTCCACTTT | CASSLQGQGNSPLHF